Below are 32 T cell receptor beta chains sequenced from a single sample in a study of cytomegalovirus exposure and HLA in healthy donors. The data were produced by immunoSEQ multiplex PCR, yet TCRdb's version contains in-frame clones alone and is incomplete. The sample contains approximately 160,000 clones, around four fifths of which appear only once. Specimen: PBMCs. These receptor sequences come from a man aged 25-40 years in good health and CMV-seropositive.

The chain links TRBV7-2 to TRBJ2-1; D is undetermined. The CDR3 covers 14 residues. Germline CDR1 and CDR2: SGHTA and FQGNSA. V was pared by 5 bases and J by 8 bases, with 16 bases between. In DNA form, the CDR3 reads TGTGCCAGCAGCCGTAATGGTCAGAACGATGAGCAGTTCTTC. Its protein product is CASSRNGQNDEQFF.

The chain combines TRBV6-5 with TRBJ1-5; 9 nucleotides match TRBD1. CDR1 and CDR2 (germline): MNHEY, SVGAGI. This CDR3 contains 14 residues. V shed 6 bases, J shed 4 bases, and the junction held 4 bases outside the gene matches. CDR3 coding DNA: TGTGCCAGCAGCCGCGGGACAGGGAATCAGCCCCAGCATTTT. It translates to CASSRGTGNQPQHF.

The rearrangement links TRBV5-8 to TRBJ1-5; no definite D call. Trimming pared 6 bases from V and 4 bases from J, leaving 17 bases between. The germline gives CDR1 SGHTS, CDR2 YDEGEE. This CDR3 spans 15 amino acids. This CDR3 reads CASKAWQVLNQPQHF. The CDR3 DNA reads TGTGCCAGCAAGGCTTGGCAGGTCCTTAATCAGCCCCAGCATTTT. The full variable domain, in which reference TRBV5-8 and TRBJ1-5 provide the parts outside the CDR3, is EAGVTQSPTHLIKTRGQQATLRCSPISGHTSVYWYQQALGLGLQFLLWYDEGEERNRGNFPPRFSGRQFPNYSSELNVNALELEDSALYLCASKAWQVLNQPQHFGDGTRLSIL.

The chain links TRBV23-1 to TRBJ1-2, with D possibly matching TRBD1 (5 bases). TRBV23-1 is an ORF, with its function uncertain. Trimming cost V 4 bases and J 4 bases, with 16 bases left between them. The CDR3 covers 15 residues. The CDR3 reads CASSPTDPIFYGYTF. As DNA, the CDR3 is TGCGCCAGCAGTCCGACAGATCCGATCTTCTATGGCTACACCTTC.

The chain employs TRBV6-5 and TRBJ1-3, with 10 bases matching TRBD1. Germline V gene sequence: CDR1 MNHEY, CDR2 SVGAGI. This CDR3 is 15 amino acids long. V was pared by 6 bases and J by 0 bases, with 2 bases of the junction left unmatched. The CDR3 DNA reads TGTGCCAGCAGGGGACAGGGGAGCTCTGGAAACACCATATATTTT. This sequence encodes CASRGQGSSGNTIYF.

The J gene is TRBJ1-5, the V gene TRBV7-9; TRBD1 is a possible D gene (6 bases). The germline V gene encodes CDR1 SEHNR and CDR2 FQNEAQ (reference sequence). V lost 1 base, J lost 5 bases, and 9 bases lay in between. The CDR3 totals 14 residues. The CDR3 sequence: CASSLVGGDQPQHF. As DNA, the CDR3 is TGTGCCAGCAGCTTAGTAGGGGGTGATCAGCCCCAGCATTTT.

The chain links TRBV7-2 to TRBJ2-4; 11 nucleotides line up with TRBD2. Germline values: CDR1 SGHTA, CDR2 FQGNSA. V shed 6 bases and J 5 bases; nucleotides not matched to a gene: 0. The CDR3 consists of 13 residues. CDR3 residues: CASRLAGENIQYF. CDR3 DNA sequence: TGTGCCAGCAGACTAGCGGGGGAAAACATTCAGTACTTC.

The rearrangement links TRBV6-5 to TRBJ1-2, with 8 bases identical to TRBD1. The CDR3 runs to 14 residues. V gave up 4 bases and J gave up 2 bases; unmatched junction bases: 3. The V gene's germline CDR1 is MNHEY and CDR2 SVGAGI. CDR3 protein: CASSSRTGNYGYTF. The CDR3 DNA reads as TGTGCCAGCAGTTCCCGGACAGGGAACTATGGCTACACCTTC.

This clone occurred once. As DNA, the CDR3 is TGTGCCAGCAGCTTACTAGGGGCTTGGCAGTACTTC. Its translation: CASSLLGAWQYF. This chain links TRBV13 with TRBJ2-7; D might be TRBD1 (5 bases). The CDR3 covers 12 residues. CDR1 PRHDT and CDR2 FYEKMQ come from the germline V gene (reference sequence). V lost 2 bases and J 9 bases, leaving 11 bases between the germline ends.

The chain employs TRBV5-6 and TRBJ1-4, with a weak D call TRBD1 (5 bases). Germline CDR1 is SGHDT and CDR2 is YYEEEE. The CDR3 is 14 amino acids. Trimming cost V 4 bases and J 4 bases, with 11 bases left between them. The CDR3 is CASSATVFNEKLFF. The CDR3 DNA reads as TGTGCCAGCAGCGCGACAGTTTTTAATGAAAAACTGTTTTTT.

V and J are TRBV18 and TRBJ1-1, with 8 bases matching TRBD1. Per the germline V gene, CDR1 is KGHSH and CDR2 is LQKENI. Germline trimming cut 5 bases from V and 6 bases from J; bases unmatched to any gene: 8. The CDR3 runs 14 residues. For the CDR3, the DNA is TGTGCCAGCTCAGACAGATCACAGGGGGCTGAAGCTTTCTTT. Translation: CASSDRSQGAEAFF. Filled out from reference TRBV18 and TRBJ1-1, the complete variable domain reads NAGVMQNPRHLVRRRGQEARLRCSPMKGHSHVYWYRQLPEEGLKFMVYLQKENIIDESGMPKERFSAEFPKEGPSILRIQQVVRGDSAAYFCASSDRSQGAEAFFGQGTRLTVV.

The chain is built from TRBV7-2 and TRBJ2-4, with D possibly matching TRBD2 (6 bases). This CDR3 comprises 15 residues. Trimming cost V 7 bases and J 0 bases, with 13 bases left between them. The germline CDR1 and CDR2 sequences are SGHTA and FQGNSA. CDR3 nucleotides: TGTGCCAGCAAATTGGCGGGGTCAGCCAAAAACATTCAGTACTTC. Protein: CASKLAGSAKNIQYF.

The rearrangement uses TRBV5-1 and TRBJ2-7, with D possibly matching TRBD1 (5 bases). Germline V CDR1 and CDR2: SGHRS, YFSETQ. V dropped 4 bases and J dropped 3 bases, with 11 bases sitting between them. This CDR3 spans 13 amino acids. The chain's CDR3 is CASSHQGDYEQYF. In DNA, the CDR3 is TGCGCCAGCAGCCACCAAGGGGACTACGAGCAGTACTTC.

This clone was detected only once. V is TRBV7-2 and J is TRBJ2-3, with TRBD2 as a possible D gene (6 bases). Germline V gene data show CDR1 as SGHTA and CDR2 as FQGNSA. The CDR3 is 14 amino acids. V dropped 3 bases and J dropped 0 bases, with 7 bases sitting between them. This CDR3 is CASSLGLSTDTQYF. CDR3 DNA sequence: TGTGCCAGCAGCTTGGGACTCAGCACAGATACGCAGTATTTT.

The DNA of the CDR3 is TGTGCCAGCAGCTCAGATTGGCTAGCGGGGGGGCTTAGTACGCAGTATTTT. Translated, it gives CASSSDWLAGGLSTQYF. The V and J genes are TRBV7-9 and TRBJ2-3, with 12 positions matching TRBD2. The CDR3 sequence is 17 residues long. Per the germline V gene, CDR1 is SEHNR and CDR2 is FQNEAQ (reference sequence). J was trimmed by 8 bases and V by 4 bases; bases with no gene match: 13.

The CDR3 DNA reads as TGTGCCAGCAGCCCGGACAGGGGACAACTATATGGCTACACCTTC. This sequence encodes CASSPDRGQLYGYTF. The V and J genes are TRBV6-6 and TRBJ1-2; 9 bases are shared with TRBD1. The trim removed 6 bases at V and 5 bases at J, leaving 10 bases unmatched. This CDR3 is built from 15 residues. Germline V CDR1 and CDR2: MNHNY, SVGAGI (reference sequence).

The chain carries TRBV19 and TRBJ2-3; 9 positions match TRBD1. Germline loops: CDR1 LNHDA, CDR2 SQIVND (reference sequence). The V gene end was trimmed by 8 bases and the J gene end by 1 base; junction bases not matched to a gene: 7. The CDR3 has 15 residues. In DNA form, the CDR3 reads TGTGCCAGTGAACCCCGGGACAGGGGCACAGATACGCAGTATTTT. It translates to CASEPRDRGTDTQYF. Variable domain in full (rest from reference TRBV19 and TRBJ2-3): DGGITQSPKYLFRKEGQNVTLSCEQNLNHDAMYWYRQDPGQGLRLIYYSQIVNDFQKGDIAEGYSVSREKKESFPLTVTSAQKNPTAFYLCASEPRDRGTDTQYFGPGTRLTVL.

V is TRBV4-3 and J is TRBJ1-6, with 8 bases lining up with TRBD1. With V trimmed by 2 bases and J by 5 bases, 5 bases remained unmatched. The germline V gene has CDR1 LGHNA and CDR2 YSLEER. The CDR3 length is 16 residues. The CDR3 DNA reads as TGCGCCAGCAGCCAAAGGCAGGGGGCCAATAATTCACCCCTCCACTTT. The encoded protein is CASSQRQGANNSPLHF.

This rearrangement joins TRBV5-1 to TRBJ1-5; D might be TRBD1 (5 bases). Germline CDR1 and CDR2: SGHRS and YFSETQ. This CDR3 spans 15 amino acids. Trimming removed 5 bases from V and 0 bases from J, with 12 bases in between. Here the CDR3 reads CASSQGPDSNQPQHF. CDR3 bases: TGCGCCAGCAGTCAGGGTCCCGATAGCAATCAGCCCCAGCATTTT.

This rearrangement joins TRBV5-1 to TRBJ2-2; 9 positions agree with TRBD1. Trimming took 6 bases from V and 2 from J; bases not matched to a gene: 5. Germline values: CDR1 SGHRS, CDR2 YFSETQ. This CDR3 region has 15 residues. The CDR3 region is CASKSDRGNTGELFF. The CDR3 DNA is TGCGCCAGCAAGTCGGACAGGGGTAACACCGGGGAGCTGTTTTTT.

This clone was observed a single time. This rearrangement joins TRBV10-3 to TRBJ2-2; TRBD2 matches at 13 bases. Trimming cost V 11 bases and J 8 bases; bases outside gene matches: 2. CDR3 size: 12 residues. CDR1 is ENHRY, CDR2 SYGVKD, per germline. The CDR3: CALGLAGGELFF. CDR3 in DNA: TGTGCCTTGGGACTAGCGGGGGGGGAGCTGTTTTTT.

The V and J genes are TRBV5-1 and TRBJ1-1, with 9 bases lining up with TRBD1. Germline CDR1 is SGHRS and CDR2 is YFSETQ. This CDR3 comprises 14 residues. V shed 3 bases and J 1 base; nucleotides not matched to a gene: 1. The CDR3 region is CASSYRGPNTEAFF. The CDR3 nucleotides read TGCGCCAGCAGCTACAGGGGGCCGAACACTGAAGCTTTCTTT.

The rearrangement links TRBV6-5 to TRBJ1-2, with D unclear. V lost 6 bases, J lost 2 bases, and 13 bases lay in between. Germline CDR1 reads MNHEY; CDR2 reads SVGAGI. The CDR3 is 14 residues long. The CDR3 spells CASSPATENYGYTF. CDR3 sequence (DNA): TGTGCCAGCAGCCCCGCCACCGAGAACTATGGCTACACCTTC.

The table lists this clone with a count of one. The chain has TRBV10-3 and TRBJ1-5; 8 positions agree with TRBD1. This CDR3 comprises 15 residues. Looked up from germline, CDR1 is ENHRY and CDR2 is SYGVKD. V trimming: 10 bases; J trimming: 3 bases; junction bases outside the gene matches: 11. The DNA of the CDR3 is TGTGCCACGGATAAGGACAGGGTGGACAATCAGCCCCAGCATTTT. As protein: CATDKDRVDNQPQHF.

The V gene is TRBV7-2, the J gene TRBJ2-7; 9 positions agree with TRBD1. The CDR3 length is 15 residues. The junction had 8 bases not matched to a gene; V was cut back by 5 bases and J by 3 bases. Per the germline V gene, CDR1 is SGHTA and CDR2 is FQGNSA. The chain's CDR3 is CASSPGTGRFYEQYF. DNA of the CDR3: TGTGCCAGCAGCCCCGGGACAGGGAGGTTCTACGAGCAGTACTTC.

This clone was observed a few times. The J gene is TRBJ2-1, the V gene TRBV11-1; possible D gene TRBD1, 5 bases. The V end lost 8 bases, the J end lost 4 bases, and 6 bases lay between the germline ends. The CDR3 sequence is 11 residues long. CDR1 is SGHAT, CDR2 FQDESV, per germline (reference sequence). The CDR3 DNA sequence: TGTGCCAGCCAGGGATACAATGAGCAGTTCTTC. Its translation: CASQGYNEQFF.

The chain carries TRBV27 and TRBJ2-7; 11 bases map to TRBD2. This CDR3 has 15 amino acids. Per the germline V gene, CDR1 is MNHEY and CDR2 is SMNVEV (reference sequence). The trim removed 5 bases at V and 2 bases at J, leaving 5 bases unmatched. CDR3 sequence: CASSPRLAGPYEQYF. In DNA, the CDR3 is TGTGCCAGCAGTCCCAGACTAGCGGGGCCCTACGAGCAGTACTTC.

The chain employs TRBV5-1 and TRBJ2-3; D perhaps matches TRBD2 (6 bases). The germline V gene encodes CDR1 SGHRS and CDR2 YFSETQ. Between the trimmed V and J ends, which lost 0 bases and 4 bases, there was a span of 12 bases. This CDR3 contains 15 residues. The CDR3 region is CASSLEGRGSDTQYF. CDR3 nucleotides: TGCGCCAGCAGCTTGGAGGGGCGGGGTTCAGATACGCAGTATTTT.

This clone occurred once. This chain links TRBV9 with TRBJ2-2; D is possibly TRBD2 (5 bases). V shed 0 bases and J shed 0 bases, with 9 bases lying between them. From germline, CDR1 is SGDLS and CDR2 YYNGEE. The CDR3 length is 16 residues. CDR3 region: CASSVERGPNTGELFF. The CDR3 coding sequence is TGTGCCAGCAGCGTAGAGAGAGGGCCGAACACCGGGGAGCTGTTTTTT.

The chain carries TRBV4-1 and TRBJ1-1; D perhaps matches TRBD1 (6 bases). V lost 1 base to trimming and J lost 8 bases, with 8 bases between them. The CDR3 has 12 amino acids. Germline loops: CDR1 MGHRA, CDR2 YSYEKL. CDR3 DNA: TGCGCCAGCAGCCAAGCGGACAGAGAAGCTTTCTTT. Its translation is CASSQADREAFF.

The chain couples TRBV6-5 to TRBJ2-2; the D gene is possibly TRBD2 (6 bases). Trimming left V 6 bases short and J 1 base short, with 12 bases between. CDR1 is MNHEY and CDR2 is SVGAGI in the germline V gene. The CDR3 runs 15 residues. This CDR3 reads CASSSDYMNTGELFF. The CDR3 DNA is TGTGCCAGCAGCTCGGACTACATGAACACCGGGGAGCTGTTTTTT.

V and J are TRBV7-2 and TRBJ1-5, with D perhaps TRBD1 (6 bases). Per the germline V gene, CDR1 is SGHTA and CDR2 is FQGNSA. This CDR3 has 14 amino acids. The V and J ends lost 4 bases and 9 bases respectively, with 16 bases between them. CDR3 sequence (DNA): TGTGCCAGCAGCTCTGGACAGTCAGGGACGCCCCAGCATTTT. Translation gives CASSSGQSGTPQHF.